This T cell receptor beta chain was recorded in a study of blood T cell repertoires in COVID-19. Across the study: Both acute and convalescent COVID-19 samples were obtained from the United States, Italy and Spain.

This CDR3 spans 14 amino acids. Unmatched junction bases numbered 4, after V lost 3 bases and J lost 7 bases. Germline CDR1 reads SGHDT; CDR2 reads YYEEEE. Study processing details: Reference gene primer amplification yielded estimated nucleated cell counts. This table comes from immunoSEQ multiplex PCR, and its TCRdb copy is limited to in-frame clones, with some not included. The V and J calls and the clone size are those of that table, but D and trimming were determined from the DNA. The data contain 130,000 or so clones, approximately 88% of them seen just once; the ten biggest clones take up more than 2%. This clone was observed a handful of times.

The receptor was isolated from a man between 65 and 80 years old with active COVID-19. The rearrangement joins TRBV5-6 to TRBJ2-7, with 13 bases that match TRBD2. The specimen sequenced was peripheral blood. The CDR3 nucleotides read TGTGCCAGCAGCTCCTGGGGACTAGCGGGAGAGCAGTACTTC. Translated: CASSSWGLAGEQYF.